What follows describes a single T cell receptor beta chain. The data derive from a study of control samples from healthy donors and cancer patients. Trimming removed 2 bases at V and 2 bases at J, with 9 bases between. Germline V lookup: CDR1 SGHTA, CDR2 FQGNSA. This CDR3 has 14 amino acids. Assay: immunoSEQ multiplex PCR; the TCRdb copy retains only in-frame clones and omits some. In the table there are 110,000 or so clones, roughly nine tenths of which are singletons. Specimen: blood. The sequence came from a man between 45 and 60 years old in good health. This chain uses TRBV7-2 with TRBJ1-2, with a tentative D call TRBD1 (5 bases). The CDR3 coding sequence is TGTGCCAGCAGCTTACAGGGATTGAACTATGGCTACACCTTC. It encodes CASSLQGLNYGYTF.